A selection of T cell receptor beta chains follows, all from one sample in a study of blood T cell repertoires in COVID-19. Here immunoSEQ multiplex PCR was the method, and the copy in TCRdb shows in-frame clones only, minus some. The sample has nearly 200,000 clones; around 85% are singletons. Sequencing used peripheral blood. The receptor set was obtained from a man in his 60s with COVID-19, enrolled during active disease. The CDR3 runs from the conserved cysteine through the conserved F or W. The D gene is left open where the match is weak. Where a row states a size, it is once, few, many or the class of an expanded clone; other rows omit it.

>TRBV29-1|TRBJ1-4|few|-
TGCAGCGTTGAAGCCCGACATACCCCGGGGAAACTGTTTTTT
CSVEARHTPGKLFF
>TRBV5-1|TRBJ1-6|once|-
TGCGCCAGCAGCCTGACGGGAGATAATTCACCCCTCCACTTT
CASSLTGDNSPLHF
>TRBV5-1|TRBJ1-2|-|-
TGCGCCAGCAGCTTGGAGGCAGGAGGCGGCTACACCTTC
CASSLEAGGGYTF
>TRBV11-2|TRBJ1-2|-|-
TGTGCCAGCAGCTCACAGGGTAGGGGCTACACCTTC
CASSSQGRGYTF
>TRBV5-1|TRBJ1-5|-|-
TGCGCCAGCAGCCCAGGGTACGGGGGGGGGCAGCCCCAGCATTTT
CASSPGYGGGQPQHF
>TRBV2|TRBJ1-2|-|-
TGTGCCAGCACCCTGGACAGCCAGAATGGCTACACCTTC
CASTLDSQNGYTF
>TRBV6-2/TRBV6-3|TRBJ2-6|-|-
TGTGCCAGCAGTCGACAGGGAGGTGGGGCCAACGTCCTGACTTTC
CASSRQGGGANVLTF
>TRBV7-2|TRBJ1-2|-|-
TGTGCCAGCAGCCTACTTGGGGGGACCGGTCACGATGGCTACACCTTC
CASSLLGGTGHDGYTF
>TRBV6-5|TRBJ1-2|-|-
TGTGCCAGCAGTTACGATGGACAGTATGGCTACACCTTC
CASSYDGQYGYTF
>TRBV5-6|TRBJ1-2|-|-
TGTGCCAGCAGCGTCAGGGTACGGGGCTACACCTTC
CASSVRVRGYTF
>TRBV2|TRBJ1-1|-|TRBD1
TGTGCCACCACGGACAGGGGGGGGACTGAAGCTTTCTTT
CATTDRGGTEAFF
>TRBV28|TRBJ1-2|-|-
TGTGCCAGCAGCGACGGGGGGGCGGATGGCTATGGCTACACCTTC
CASSDGGADGYGYTF
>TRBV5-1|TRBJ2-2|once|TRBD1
TGCGCCAGTGCCCTTGACAGGGGAAACACCGGGGAGCTGTTTTTT
CASALDRGNTGELFF
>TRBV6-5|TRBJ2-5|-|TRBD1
TGTGCCAGCAGCATAGGACAGGGGATACAAGAGACCCAGTACTTC
CASSIGQGIQETQYF
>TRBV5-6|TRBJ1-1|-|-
TGTGCCAGCAGCTCCTGGTGGAGGGGAGGAACTGAAGCTTTCTTT
CASSSWWRGGTEAFF
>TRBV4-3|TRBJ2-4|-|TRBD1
TGCGCCAGCAGCCAAGCCACCCCCGGGACAGGGAATGCGGGCATTCAGTACTTC
CASSQATPGTGNAGIQYF
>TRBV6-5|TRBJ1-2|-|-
TGTGCCAGCAGTTACTCCACAGGGTTGGGGGGCTACACCTTC
CASSYSTGLGGYTF
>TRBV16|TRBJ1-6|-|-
TGTGCCAGCAGCTTTGACAGGACCCTTAATTCACCCCTCCACTTT
CASSFDRTLNSPLHF
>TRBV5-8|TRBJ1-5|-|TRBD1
TGTGCCAGCAGCTTTAGTGGACAGGGGGGAAATCAGCCCCAGCATTTT
CASSFSGQGGNQPQHF
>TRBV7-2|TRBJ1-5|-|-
TGTGCCAGCAGCTTGGACAGTCAGCCCCAGCATTTT
CASSLDSQPQHF
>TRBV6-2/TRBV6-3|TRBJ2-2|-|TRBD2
TGTGCCAGCAGTTCGGGACTAGCGGGAGACAGCGGGGAGCTGTTTTTT
CASSSGLAGDSGELFF
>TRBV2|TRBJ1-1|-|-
TGTGCCAGCAGTTTCGGGATGAACACTGAAGCTTTCTTT
CASSFGMNTEAFF
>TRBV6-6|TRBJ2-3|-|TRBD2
TGTGCCAGCAGGGTACTAGCGGGGCTTGAGGCAGATACGCAGTATTTT
CASRVLAGLEADTQYF
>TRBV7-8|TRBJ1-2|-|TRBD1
TGTGCCAGCAGCTTAGATCCAAGACAGGGGCTTATCTATGGCTACACCTTC
CASSLDPRQGLIYGYTF
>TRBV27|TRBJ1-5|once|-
TGTGCCAGCAGTTTTCTCGGTAGCCAGCCCCAGCATTTT
CASSFLGSQPQHF
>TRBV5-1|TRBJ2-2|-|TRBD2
TGCGCCAGCAGCTGGTCTAGCGGCACCGGGGAGCTGTTTTTT
CASSWSSGTGELFF
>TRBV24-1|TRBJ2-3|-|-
TGTGCCACCAGTGACACCACCGGGACACCATATACGCAGTATTTT
CATSDTTGTPYTQYF
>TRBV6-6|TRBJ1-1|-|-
TGTGCCAGCCACGACAGTAACACTGAAGCTTTCTTT
CASHDSNTEAFF
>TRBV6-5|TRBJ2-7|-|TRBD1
TGTGCCAGCACCCTCGGACAGGGCTACGAGCAGTACTTC
CASTLGQGYEQYF
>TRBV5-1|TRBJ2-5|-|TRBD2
TGCGCCAGCAGCTTCTTTAGCGGGAAGGAGACCCAGTACTTC
CASSFFSGKETQYF
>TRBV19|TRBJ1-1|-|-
TGTGCCAGTAGTAGAGAGCAGGGGATGGCTGAAGCTTTCTTT
CASSREQGMAEAFF
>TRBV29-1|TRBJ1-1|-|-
TGCAGCGTGACCACCCGGGGCACTGAAGCTTTCTTT
CSVTTRGTEAFF
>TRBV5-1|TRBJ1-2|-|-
TGCGCCAGCAGCTTGTTTGGCGGGGACTATGGCTACACCTTC
CASSLFGGDYGYTF
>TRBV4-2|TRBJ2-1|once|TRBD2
TGTGCCAGCAGCCAGAGCGGGGACAATGAGCAGTTCTTC
CASSQSGDNEQFF
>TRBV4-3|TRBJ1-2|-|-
TGCGCCAGCAGCCCCCAGGGCTCTAACTATGGCTACACCTTC
CASSPQGSNYGYTF
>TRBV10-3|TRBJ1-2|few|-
TGTGCCATCCGGAAGGGAGGGGATGGCTACACCTTC
CAIRKGGDGYTF
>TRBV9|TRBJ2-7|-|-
TGTGCCAGCAGCGTAGGTAGCAGGGCCGACGAGCAGTACTTC
CASSVGSRADEQYF
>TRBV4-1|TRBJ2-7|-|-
TGCGCCAGCAGCCAAGCTTTTGGGCAAAACTACGAGCAGTACTTC
CASSQAFGQNYEQYF
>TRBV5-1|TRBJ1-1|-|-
TGCGCCAGCAGCTTTGAGCCGAAGAACACTGAAGCTTTCTTT
CASSFEPKNTEAFF
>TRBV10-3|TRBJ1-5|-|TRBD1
TGTGCCATCAGCGGACAGGGGAGCAATCAGCCCCAGCATTTT
CAISGQGSNQPQHF
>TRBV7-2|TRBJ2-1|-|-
TGTGCCAGCAGCTTAGGGGGGAGCGGGCTCTCCTACAATGAGCAGTTCTTC
CASSLGGSGLSYNEQFF
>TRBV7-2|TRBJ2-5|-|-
TGTGCCAGCAGCTTACTAGGGGTGCTAGAGACCCAGTACTTC
CASSLLGVLETQYF
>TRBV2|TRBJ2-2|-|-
TGTGCCAGCAGTTCGGACACCTCCGAGGAGCTGTTTTTT
CASSSDTSEELFF
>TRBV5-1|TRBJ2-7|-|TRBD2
TGCGCCAGCAGCTTGGCCGGGACTAGCGGGAGTGGGGCCCCCTACGAGCAGTACTTC
CASSLAGTSGSGAPYEQYF
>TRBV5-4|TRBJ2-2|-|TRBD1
TGTGCCAGCAGCTGGGGACAGGGGGCTATCACCGGGGAGCTGTTTTTT
CASSWGQGAITGELFF
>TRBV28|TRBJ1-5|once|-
TGTGCCAGCAGTCCCTCTTCGGGCAATCAGCCCCAGCATTTT
CASSPSSGNQPQHF
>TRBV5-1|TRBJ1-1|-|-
TGCGCCAGCAGCTTGGGGCAGATGAACACTGAAGCTTTCTTT
CASSLGQMNTEAFF
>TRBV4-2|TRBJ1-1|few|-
TGTGCCAGCAGCCAACCTACAGGGCTGAACACTGAAGCTTTCTTT
CASSQPTGLNTEAFF
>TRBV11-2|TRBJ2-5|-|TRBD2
TGTGCCAGCAGCCTAAGGATAGCGACTAGCGGGAGGGGGGAGACCCAGTACTTC
CASSLRIATSGRGETQYF
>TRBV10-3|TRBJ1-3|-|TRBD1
TGTGCCATCAGTGAAAGGGGCAGGGGGCAGTCTGGAAACACCATATATTTT
CAISERGRGQSGNTIYF
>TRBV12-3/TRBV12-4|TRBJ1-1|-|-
TGTGCCAGCAGAACAGGGAGCACTGAAGCTTTCTTT
CASRTGSTEAFF
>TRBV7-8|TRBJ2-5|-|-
TGTGCCAGCAGCTTAGTCCGGCAGGGCCGCCTCCAGTACTTC
CASSLVRQGRLQYF
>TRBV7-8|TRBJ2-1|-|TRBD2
TGTGCCAGCAGCTTAGAGAGGGTAGCGGGGAGTGAGCAGTTCTTC
CASSLERVAGSEQFF
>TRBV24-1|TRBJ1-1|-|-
TGTGCCACCAGGGGAGCAGGGGTAACTGAAGCTTTCTTT
CATRGAGVTEAFF
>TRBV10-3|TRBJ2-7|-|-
-
CATQAVGPGEQYF
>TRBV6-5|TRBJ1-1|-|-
TGTGCCAGCAGTTCTAGACAGACGAACACTGAAGCTTTCTTT
CASSSRQTNTEAFF
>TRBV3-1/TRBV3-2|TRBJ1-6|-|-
TGTGCCAGCAGCCTGCTTGAGGGTCGGAATTCACCCCTCCACTTT
CASSLLEGRNSPLHF
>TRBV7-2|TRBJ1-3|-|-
TGTGCCAGCAGCTTAGCGGCACACTCTGGAAACACCATATATTTT
CASSLAAHSGNTIYF
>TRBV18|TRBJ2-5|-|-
TGTGCCAGCTCACCGAAGGCTGTAGCGGTACAAGAGACCCAGTACTTC
CASSPKAVAVQETQYF